One and the same sample provided the 31 T cell receptor beta chains below, sequenced in a study of identical twins. TCRdb recomputed calls from the 5' RACE reads with MiXCR, one row per CDR3 protein. This sample carries about 890,000 distinct CDR3 sequences, around 12% of them seen once, and the ten largest clones take 1.5% to 2%. A further study also used this sample, focusing on yellow fever vaccine responses in identical twins.

The sequenced sample consisted of PBMCs. The origin of the receptors is a woman between 18 and 29 years old in good health.

CDR3 bases: TGTGCCAGCAACAGGGGGCATTCTAATGAAAAACTGTTTTTT. Protein product: CASNRGHSNEKLFF. The gene calls are TRBV6-1 and TRBJ1-4; 9 nucleotides match TRBD1. Germline values: CDR1 MNHNS, CDR2 SASEGT. The CDR3 has 14 residues. The V gene end was trimmed by 7 bases and the J gene end by 3 bases; junction bases not matched to a gene: 3.

This clonotype was counted at least ten times. The chain uses TRBV2 and TRBJ2-1; D tentatively reads TRBD1 or TRBD2 (5 bases each). V lost 5 bases, J lost 0 bases, and 14 bases lay in between. Looked up from germline, CDR1 is SNHLY and CDR2 is FYNNEI. The CDR3 covers 16 residues. The CDR3 reads CASSRDGLSSYNEQFF. The CDR3, as DNA: TGTGCCAGCAGTCGGGACGGTCTCAGCTCCTACAATGAGCAGTTCTTC.

In this sample, this clonotype turned up a few times. The chain has TRBV7-9 and TRBJ1-2; D unclear. CDR3 length: 16 amino acids. Trimming took 0 bases from V and 3 from J, leaving 14 bases between them. CDR1 and CDR2 (germline): SEHNR, FQNEAQ (reference sequence). The CDR3 DNA reads as TGTGCCAGCAGCTTAGCGCGACCCCCGAGAGACTATGGCTACACCTTC. Its protein is CASSLARPPRDYGYTF.

The chain joins TRBV18 to TRBJ2-1; 11 nucleotides align to TRBD2. Germline V gene sequence: CDR1 KGHSH, CDR2 LQKENI. This CDR3 is built from 16 residues. V lost 2 bases, J lost 5 bases, and 5 bases stayed unmatched. In DNA form, the CDR3 reads TGTGCCAGCTCACCATCCCTAGCGGGGGGCAACAATGAGCAGTTCTTC. Residues: CASSPSLAGGNNEQFF. Full variable domain (outside the CDR3, taken from reference TRBV18 and TRBJ2-1): NAGVMQNPRHLVRRRGQEARLRCSPMKGHSHVYWYRQLPEEGLKFMVYLQKENIIDESGMPKERFSAEFPKEGPSILRIQQVVRGDSAAYFCASSPSLAGGNNEQFFGPGTRLTVL.

The V gene is TRBV21-1, the J gene TRBJ2-5; the table's D gene call, TRBD2, was not cross checked with the DNA. TRBV21-1 is annotated as a pseudogene. The CDR3 consists of 14 residues. The CDR3 here is CASSTAQAAGTQYF. As DNA, the CDR3 is TGTGCCAGCAGCACAGCGCAGGCCGCGGGGACCCAGTACTTC.

The chain couples TRBV7-9 to TRBJ2-7; D is undetermined. The V gene's germline CDR1 is SEHNR and CDR2 FQNEAQ (reference sequence). Between the trimmed V and J ends, which lost 3 bases and 6 bases, there was a span of 9 bases. The length of the CDR3 is 12 residues. Here the CDR3 DNA reads TGTGCCAGCAGCTTTAGTTACGCCGAGCAGTACTTC. Its protein is CASSFSYAEQYF. The variable domain in full, completed from reference TRBV7-9 and TRBJ2-7, reads DTGVSQNPRHKITKRGQNVTFRCDPISEHNRLYWYRQTLGQGPEFLTYFQNEAQLEKSRLLSDRFSAERPKGSFSTLEIQRTEQGDSAMYLCASSFSYAEQYFGPGTRLTVT.

The CDR3 reads CASRSSPRTGSYEQYF. CDR3 sequence (DNA): TGTGCCAGCAGGTCTTCCCCGCGGACAGGGAGCTACGAGCAGTACTTC. The chain uses TRBV6-1 and TRBJ2-7, with 8 bases lining up with TRBD1. Trimming at V came to 6 bases and at J to 3 bases, leaving 13 bases not matched to a gene. CDR1 and CDR2 (germline): MNHNS, SASEGT. The CDR3 consists of 16 residues.

This clonotype showed up just a few times. This chain uses TRBV18 with TRBJ2-6; D is unclear. The CDR3 sequence is 16 residues long. The germline V and J ends were trimmed by 1 base and 0 bases, with 7 bases remaining between them. Germline V gene sequence: CDR1 KGHSH, CDR2 LQKENI. The CDR3 DNA reads TGTGCCAGCTCACCACGATGGGACTCTGGGGCCAACGTCCTGACTTTC. Its translation: CASSPRWDSGANVLTF.

This clonotype was detected many times. The DNA for the CDR3 is TGTGCCAGCAGTTACAGGGGAAGCAATCAGCCCCAGCATTTT. Protein product: CASSYRGSNQPQHF. The rearrangement uses TRBV5-6 and TRBJ1-5, with 7 bases identical to TRBD1. After removal of 5 bases from V and 1 base from J, the junction contained 3 bases not matched to a gene. Germline assignment: CDR1 SGHDT and CDR2 YYEEEE. The CDR3 totals 14 residues.

This chain links TRBV7-9 with TRBJ2-1; perhaps TRBD2 as D (6 bases). Trimming stripped 11 bases from V and 6 bases from J, with 14 bases between. This CDR3 contains 12 residues. CDR1 is SEHNR, CDR2 FQNEAQ, per germline (reference sequence). Here the CDR3 DNA reads TGTGCCCTGGGGCGGGGAACCAATGAGCAGTTCTTC. The encoded protein is CALGRGTNEQFF.

The rearrangement links TRBV5-1 to TRBJ2-1; the match to TRBD2 covers 7 bases. V gave up 4 bases and J gave up 5 bases; unmatched junction bases: 9. The CDR3 totals 15 residues. Germline V gene data show CDR1 as SGHRS and CDR2 as YFSETQ. The chain's CDR3 is CASSRSGTNNNEQFF. In DNA, the CDR3 is TGCGCCAGCAGCAGGTCCGGGACTAACAACAATGAGCAGTTCTTC.

CDR3 DNA: TGTGCCAGCAGGGGGGACCTCACAGATACGCAGTATTTT. The encoded protein is CASRGDLTDTQYF. The V call is TRBV2, the J call TRBJ2-3, with D perhaps TRBD1 or TRBD2 (5 bases each). The CDR3 extends over 13 amino acids. In germline, CDR1 is SNHLY, CDR2 FYNNEI. Trimming pared 6 bases from V and 2 bases from J, leaving 9 bases between.

The V and J genes are TRBV12-3 or TRBV12-4 and TRBJ2-1; TRBD2 matches 11 bases. V gave up 6 bases and J gave up 6 bases; unmatched junction bases: 7. The CDR3 is 15 residues long. In DNA form, the CDR3 reads TGTGCCAGCAGCCATAGCGGGGGGGCGTCCAATGAGCAGTTCTTC. This encodes CASSHSGGASNEQFF.

This clonotype was counted between two and nine times. The J gene is TRBJ1-1, the V gene TRBV14; D might be TRBD1 (6 bases). Germline V lookup: CDR1 SGHDN, CDR2 FVKESK. This CDR3 comprises 15 residues. Trimming removed 4 bases from V and 1 base from J, with 13 bases in between. CDR3: CASSPLGTPNTEAFF. In DNA form, the CDR3 reads TGTGCCAGCAGCCCCCTGGGGACACCGAACACTGAAGCTTTCTTT.

This clonotype has only a few counts. The chain recombines TRBV11-2 with TRBJ2-1; D is possibly TRBD2 (6 bases). Trimming pared 4 bases from V and 1 base from J, leaving 14 bases between. This CDR3 comprises 16 residues. Germline V gene sequence: CDR1 SGHAT, CDR2 FQNNGV. The CDR3 sequence is CASSSWGLRSYNEQFF. The CDR3 DNA follows: TGTGCCAGCAGCTCCTGGGGACTTCGGTCCTACAATGAGCAGTTCTTC. The entire variable domain, with the rest obtained from reference TRBV11-2 and TRBJ2-1, is as follows: EAGVAQSPRYKIIEKRQSVAFWCNPISGHATLYWYQQILGQGPKLLIQFQNNGVVDDSQLPKDRFSAERLKGVDSTLKIQPAKLEDSAVYLCASSSWGLRSYNEQFFGPGTRLTVL.

The chain carries TRBV27 and TRBJ2-5; 12 bases align to TRBD2. Germline V CDR1 and CDR2: MNHEY, SMNVEV (reference sequence). The CDR3 is made up of 16 amino acids. V shed 6 bases and J 4 bases; nucleotides not matched to a gene: 9. CDR3 sequence: CASSPPGLAGIETQYF. CDR3 DNA: TGTGCCAGCAGCCCCCCCGGACTAGCGGGAATAGAGACCCAGTACTTC.

This clonotype was found many times. The chain couples TRBV12-3 or TRBV12-4 to TRBJ1-4; 8 bases are a match to TRBD1. CDR3 length equals 14 residues. With V trimmed by 6 bases and J by 8 bases, 8 bases remained unmatched. In DNA, the CDR3 is TGTGCCAGCAGCAAAAGGGCAGGGGGCGAAAAACTGTTTTTT. Translation gives CASSKRAGGEKLFF.

This clonotype was detected a few times. The rearrangement uses TRBV5-1 and TRBJ2-3, with TRBD2 matching 7 bases. Germline V lookup: CDR1 SGHRS, CDR2 YFSETQ. CDR3 length: 16 residues. The V and J ends lost 7 bases and 0 bases, in that order; junction bases with no gene match: 11. The CDR3 nucleotides are TGCGCCAGCCGGCGCTATACTAGCGCAAGCACAGATACGCAGTATTTT. As protein: CASRRYTSASTDTQYF.

This clonotype was detected ten times or more. V gene TRBV5-1 combines with J gene TRBJ1-5, with unresolved D. V was cut by 0 bases and J by 4 bases, with 8 bases left in between. The CDR3 sequence is 14 residues long. Germline CDR1 reads SGHRS; CDR2 reads YFSETQ. CDR3 residues: CASSLEGLNQPQHF. The CDR3 coding sequence is TGCGCCAGCAGCTTGGAGGGATTAAATCAGCCCCAGCATTTT.

The V gene is TRBV10-3, the J gene TRBJ2-7; 10 nucleotides agree with TRBD2. The CDR3 is 15 residues long. In germline, CDR1 is ENHRY, CDR2 SYGVKD. V shed 5 bases, J shed 2 bases, and the junction held 6 bases outside the gene matches. The CDR3 protein is CAISQETSGPYEQYF. As DNA, the CDR3 is TGTGCCATCAGTCAGGAGACTAGCGGGCCCTACGAGCAGTACTTC.

V and J are TRBV2 and TRBJ2-5, with a tentative D call TRBD2 (6 bases). The CDR3 length is 15 residues. Trimming pared 0 bases from V and 5 bases from J, leaving 13 bases between. Germline CDR1 is SNHLY and CDR2 is FYNNEI. DNA for the CDR3: TGTGCCAGCAGTGAAGCGTCGGCGGGGTTGGAGACCCAGTACTTC. Amino acid sequence: CASSEASAGLETQYF.

The chain has TRBV28 and TRBJ2-3; 7 nucleotides line up with TRBD1. Trimming cost V 3 bases and J 3 bases; bases outside gene matches: 6. Germline V gene lookup returns CDR1 MDHEN and CDR2 SYDVKM. The CDR3 is 15 residues long. In nucleotides, the CDR3 is TGTGCCAGCAGTTTGTATAGACAGGGAACAGATACGCAGTATTTT. This encodes CASSLYRQGTDTQYF.

The V call is TRBV2, the J call TRBJ2-5; D is undetermined. The CDR3 has 16 amino acids. From germline, CDR1 is SNHLY and CDR2 FYNNEI. The V end lost 4 bases, the J end lost 2 bases, and 17 bases lay between the germline ends. CDR3: CASSGVSDRKQETQYF. In DNA, the CDR3 is TGTGCCAGCAGTGGGGTCTCGGACCGAAAACAAGAGACCCAGTACTTC.

The chain employs TRBV11-2 and TRBJ2-4, with 9 positions matching TRBD1. V gave up 2 bases and J gave up 0 bases; unmatched junction bases: 11. The germline CDR1 and CDR2 sequences are SGHAT and FQNNGV. CDR3 length equals 19 residues. CDR3: CASSLFSGGTGQAKNIQYF. In nucleotides, the CDR3 is TGTGCCAGCAGCTTATTTTCTGGGGGGACAGGGCAAGCCAAAAACATTCAGTACTTC.

The rearrangement uses TRBV15 and TRBJ2-1, with 8 positions matching TRBD2. The trim removed 3 bases at V and 12 bases at J, leaving 16 bases unmatched. Germline values: CDR1 LNHNV, CDR2 YYDKDF (reference sequence). The CDR3 contains 16 residues. The DNA for the CDR3 is TGTGCCACCAGCAGCCTTCCGACTAGCGCCCTTTCGGTGCAGTTCTTC. Translation gives CATSSLPTSALSVQFF.

This clonotype was detected ten times or more. The J gene is TRBJ1-2, the V gene TRBV25-1; D possibly corresponds to TRBD1 (6 bases). Looked up from germline, CDR1 is MGHDK and CDR2 is SYGVNS. The V gene lost 6 bases and the J gene lost 1 base, with 12 bases spanning the gap. The CDR3 has 14 residues. The CDR3 region is CASSRGQLNYGYTF. The CDR3 DNA follows: TGTGCCAGCAGCCGTGGACAGCTTAACTATGGCTACACCTTC.

This clonotype has just a few counts. The chain uses TRBV28 and TRBJ2-7; 13 nucleotides line up with TRBD2. V lost 6 bases, J lost 4 bases, and 6 bases stayed unmatched. The CDR3 spans 15 residues. The germline V gene encodes CDR1 MDHEN and CDR2 SYDVKM. CDR3 in amino acids: CASRRGTSGIYEQYF. Written as DNA, the CDR3 is TGTGCCAGCAGACGAGGGACTAGCGGGATATACGAGCAGTACTTC.

This clonotype was picked up a small number of times. The chain has TRBV28 and TRBJ2-5; 11 bases fit TRBD1. V lost 4 bases, J lost 4 bases, and 11 bases stayed unmatched. There are 17 residues in the CDR3. Germline-derived CDR1 and CDR2 are MDHEN and SYDVKM. In DNA form, the CDR3 reads TGTGCCAGCAGTTCGTTCCTGGGACAGGGGGTTGGAGAGACCCAGTACTTC. Amino acids: CASSSFLGQGVGETQYF.

This clonotype was counted between two and nine times. The chain recombines TRBV2 with TRBJ2-5, with 7 bases identical to TRBD2. The J segment lost 2 bases and the V segment lost 4 bases, leaving 1 base of the junction unmatched. CDR1 and CDR2 (germline): SNHLY, FYNNEI. CDR3 length: 13 amino acids. CDR3 bases: TGTGCCAGCAGTGGAGCGGGGCAAGAGACCCAGTACTTC. Amino acids: CASSGAGQETQYF. Together with reference TRBV2 and TRBJ2-5, the CDR3 gives the full variable domain: EPEVTQTPSHQVTQMGQEVILRCVPISNHLYFYWYRQILGQKVEFLVSFYNNEISEKSEIFDDQFSVERPDGSNFTLKIRSTKLEDSAMYFCASSGAGQETQYFGPGTRLLVL.

The V call is TRBV12-3 or TRBV12-4, the J call TRBJ2-3; 7 bases are shared with TRBD2. V gave up 6 bases and J gave up 5 bases; unmatched junction bases: 14. This CDR3 is 16 amino acids long. The CDR3, as DNA: TGTGCCAGCAGACGCAGCGGGATCGGGCAGGTAGATACGCAGTATTTT. It encodes CASRRSGIGQVDTQYF.

This clonotype was counted ten times or more. The chain recombines TRBV25-1 with TRBJ2-5; either TRBD1 or TRBD2 may fit D (5 bases each). Germline-derived CDR1 and CDR2 are MGHDK and SYGVNS. V dropped 8 bases and J dropped 5 bases, with 18 bases sitting between them. The CDR3 is made up of 14 amino acids. The CDR3 coding sequence is TGTGCCAGCGGACGCCTGACAGCGGTTGAGACCCAGTACTTC. Translating gives CASGRLTAVETQYF.